This TCR beta chain was recorded in a study of PD-1 blockade in classical Hodgkin lymphoma (dated by TCRdb to 2020 to 2022). For the wider study: Nivolumab dosing was 3 mg/kg intravenously every 2 weeks, continuing until either disease progression or unacceptable toxicity. The study used CyTOF and TCR beta sequencing to define a peripheral blood immune signature of response to PD-1 blockade in classical Hodgkin lymphoma. Paper-wide results and their limitations: Baseline TCR diversity was reported to be lower in newly diagnosed patients than in healthy donors and to be lower still in relapsed/refractory patients. Trial patients with a complete response had baseline diversity similar to that of newly diagnosed patients, while partial responders and progressors had significantly lower diversity. Lower diversity was seen in patients whose nivolumab began less than 1 year after ASCT, and these patients were left out of later analyses so that immune reconstitution would not confound the results. Only a single clinical trial cohort was studied, and what caused the repertoire differences, possibly disease activity or prior therapy, remained undefined. By C4D1, a significant rise was seen in CD4+ TCR diversity but not in CD8+ TCR diversity (p=0.0027 vs p=0.16), and the rise was most apparent among complete responders (p=0.02).

The Qiagen DNeasy kit was used to extract genomic DNA from unsorted PBMCs and from the negatively selected CD4+ and CD8+ fractions. TCR beta CDR3 regions were subjected to amplification by immunoSEQ multiplex PCR with primers that anneal to V and J segments. A synthetic immune receptor repertoire was used to minimize amplification bias, and any residual bias was removed computationally once sequencing was done. Per the authors' processing: Repertoire diversity was quantified as the Shannon entropy index using custom Python scripts. The unsorted, CD4+ and CD8+ repertoires were each analyzed separately, with the exception of combined analyses, where CD4+ and CD8+ sequences were merged in silico. A clone counted as expanded when the clone's frequency after treatment rose at least 2-fold relative to C1D1, and clones undetected at baseline were given a pseudocount of 0.5. Singleton clones were defined as clones with 0 or 1 copy at C1D1, and non-singleton clones were defined as clones with 2 or more copies. Clones expanded in unsorted samples were labelled as CD4+, CD8+ or unknown by matching protein sequences in sorted samples from the same patient. Wilcoxon tests were applied to paired samples to test diversity changes from C1D1 to C4D1. The clones in this table, taken by TCRdb from immuneACCESS, are in-frame only. Not every clone is retained; where verified, under half of the shortfall comes from an unresolved V gene, and the cause of the rest is unknown. V and J calls and clone size follow that table, whereas D and trimming were derived from the DNA. The sample table records around 40,000 clones; 70% to 80% of these occur just once. The ten biggest clones cover approximately 11% of the sample.

Concerning this clone itself: It lacks a known antigen. Base qualities are not recorded, but no much larger clone differs from it by a single base.

Explained via the paper, the time point label denotes: cycle 1 day 1 (C1D1), immediately before nivolumab initiation. Every trial patient had relapsed following autologous stem cell transplantation, and prior brentuximab vedotin exposure was what differed among cohorts A, B and C. The trial cohort was composed of about 58 patients with relapsed/refractory classical Hodgkin lymphoma, for whom complete response, partial response or progressive disease was recorded as best overall response. In the multi-cohort phase II CheckMate 205 trial, trial patients received single-agent nivolumab. Best overall response was determined by an independent review committee according to the 2007 International Working Group response criteria. PBMCs from the trial were collected at three points: immediately before nivolumab initiation (C1D1), and during therapy at cycle 2 day 1 and cycle 4 day 1. Peripheral blood was collected in 8 mL Vacutainer Cell Preparation Tubes, from which PBMCs were isolated by centrifugation and then cryopreserved.

CDR1 and CDR2, looked up from the germline V gene, are MGHRA and YSYEKL. Counted from cysteine to phenylalanine, this CDR3 has 15 amino acids. Left in the record is the CDR3 DNA by itself, 45 bases read in frame from the first base. The V and J ends are trimmed by 4 bases and 4 bases, leaving 16 bases between them. The rearrangement combines TRBV4-1 with TRBJ1-2; perhaps TRBD1 is the D gene, with 6 bases matching. The receptor's source is a human donor with classical Hodgkin lymphoma. The source material was peripheral blood mononuclear cells (PBMCs), sampled at baseline. The CDR3 protein: CASSPTGTGAYGYTF. The DNA sequence follows: TGCGCCAGCAGCCCCACCGGGACGGGGGCCTATGGCTACACCTTC.